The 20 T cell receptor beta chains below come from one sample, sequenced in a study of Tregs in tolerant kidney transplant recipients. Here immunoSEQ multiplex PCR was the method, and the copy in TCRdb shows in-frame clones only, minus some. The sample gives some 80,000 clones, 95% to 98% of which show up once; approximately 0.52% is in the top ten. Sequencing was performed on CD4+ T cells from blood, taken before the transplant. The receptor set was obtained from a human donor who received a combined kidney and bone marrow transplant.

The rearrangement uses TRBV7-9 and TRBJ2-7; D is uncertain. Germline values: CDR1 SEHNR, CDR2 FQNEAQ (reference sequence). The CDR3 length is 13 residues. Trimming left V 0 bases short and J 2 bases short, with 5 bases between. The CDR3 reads CASSLAQPYEQYF. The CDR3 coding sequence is TGTGCCAGCAGCTTAGCACAGCCCTACGAGCAGTACTTC.

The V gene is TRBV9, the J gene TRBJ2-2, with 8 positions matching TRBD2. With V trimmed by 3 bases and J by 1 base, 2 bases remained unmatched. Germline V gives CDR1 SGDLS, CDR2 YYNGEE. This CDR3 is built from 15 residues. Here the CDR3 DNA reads TGTGCCAGCAGCGGGGGACTAGGGAACACCGGGGAGCTGTTTTTT. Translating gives CASSGGLGNTGELFF.

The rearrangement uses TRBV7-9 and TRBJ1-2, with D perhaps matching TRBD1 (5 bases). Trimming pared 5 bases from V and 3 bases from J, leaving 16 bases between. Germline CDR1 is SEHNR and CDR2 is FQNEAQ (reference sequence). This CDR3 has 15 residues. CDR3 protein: CASSLNSPRDYGYTF. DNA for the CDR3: TGTGCCAGCAGCCTGAACTCCCCCAGGGACTATGGCTACACCTTC.

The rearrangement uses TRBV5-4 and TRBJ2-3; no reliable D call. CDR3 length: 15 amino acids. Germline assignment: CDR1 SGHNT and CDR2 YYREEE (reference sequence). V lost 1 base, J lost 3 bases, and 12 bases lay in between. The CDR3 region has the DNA TGTGCCAGCAGCTTGTTTCACAGCCGGACAGATACGCAGTATTTT. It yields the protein CASSLFHSRTDTQYF.

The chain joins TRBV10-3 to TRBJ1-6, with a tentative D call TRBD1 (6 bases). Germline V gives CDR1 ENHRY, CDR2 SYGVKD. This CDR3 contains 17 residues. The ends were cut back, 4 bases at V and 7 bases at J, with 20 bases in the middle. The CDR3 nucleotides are TGTGCCATCAGTGTTATCCCCTCCAGGGGTGGGAATTCACCCCTCCACTTT. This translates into CAISVIPSRGGNSPLHF.

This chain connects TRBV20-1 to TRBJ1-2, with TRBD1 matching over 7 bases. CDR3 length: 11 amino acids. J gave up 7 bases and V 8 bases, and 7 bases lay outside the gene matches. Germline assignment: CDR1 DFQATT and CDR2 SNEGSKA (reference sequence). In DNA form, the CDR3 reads TGCAGTACCGACAGGGATGGTGGCTACACCTTC. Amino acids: CSTDRDGGYTF.

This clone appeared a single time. The CDR3 reads CASSTRTSGYNEQFF. The CDR3 region has the DNA TGTGCCAGCAGTACGAGGACTAGCGGCTACAATGAGCAGTTCTTC. This chain joins TRBV5-4 and TRBJ2-1, with 10 bases aligning to TRBD2. J lost 3 bases, V lost 5 bases, and 5 bases had no gene match. Germline-derived CDR1 and CDR2 are SGHNT and YYREEE (reference sequence). This CDR3 is built from 15 residues. The full variable domain, with the rest looked up from reference TRBV5-4 and TRBJ2-1, is ETGVTQSPTHLIKTRGQQVTLRCSSQSGHNTVSWYQQALGQGPQFIFQYYREEENGRGNFPPRFSGLQFPNYSSELNVNALELDDSALYLCASSTRTSGYNEQFFGPGTRLTVL.

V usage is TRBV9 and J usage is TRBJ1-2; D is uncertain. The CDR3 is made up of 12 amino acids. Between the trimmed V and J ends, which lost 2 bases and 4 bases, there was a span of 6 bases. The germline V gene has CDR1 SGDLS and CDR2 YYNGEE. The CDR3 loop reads CASSVGSYGYTF. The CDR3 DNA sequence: TGTGCCAGCAGCGTCGGTTCCTATGGCTACACCTTC.

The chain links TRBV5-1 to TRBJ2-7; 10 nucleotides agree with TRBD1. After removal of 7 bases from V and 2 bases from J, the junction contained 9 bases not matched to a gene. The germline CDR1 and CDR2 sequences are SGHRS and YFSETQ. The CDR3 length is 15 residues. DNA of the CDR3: TGCGCCAGCTCTCAAGGCGGGACAGGGGCCTACGAGCAGTACTTC. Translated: CASSQGGTGAYEQYF.

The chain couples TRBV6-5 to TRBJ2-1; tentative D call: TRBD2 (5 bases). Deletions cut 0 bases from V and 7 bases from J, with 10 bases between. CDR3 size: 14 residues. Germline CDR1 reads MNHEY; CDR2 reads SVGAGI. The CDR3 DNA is TGTGCCAGCAGTTACTCGGGTAGCGCAAATGAGCAGTTCTTC. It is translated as CASSYSGSANEQFF.

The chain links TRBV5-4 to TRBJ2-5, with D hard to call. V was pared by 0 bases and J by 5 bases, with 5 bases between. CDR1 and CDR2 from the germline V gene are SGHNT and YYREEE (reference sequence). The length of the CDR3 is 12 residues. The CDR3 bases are TGTGCCAGCAGCTTGGGTCGGGAGACCCAGTACTTC. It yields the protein CASSLGRETQYF.

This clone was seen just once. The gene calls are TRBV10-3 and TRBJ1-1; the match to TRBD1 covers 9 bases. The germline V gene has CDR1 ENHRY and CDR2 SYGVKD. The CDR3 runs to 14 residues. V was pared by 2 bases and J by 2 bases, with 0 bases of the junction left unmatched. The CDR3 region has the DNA TGTGCCATCAGTGAGACAGGGGGCAACACTGAAGCTTTCTTT. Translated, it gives CAISETGGNTEAFF.

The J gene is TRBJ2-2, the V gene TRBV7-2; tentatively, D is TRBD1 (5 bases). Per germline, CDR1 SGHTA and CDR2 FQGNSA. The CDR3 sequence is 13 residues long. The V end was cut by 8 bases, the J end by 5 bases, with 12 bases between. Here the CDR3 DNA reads TGTGCCAGCCGAACCAGGGCAACCGGGGAGCTGTTTTTT. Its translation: CASRTRATGELFF.

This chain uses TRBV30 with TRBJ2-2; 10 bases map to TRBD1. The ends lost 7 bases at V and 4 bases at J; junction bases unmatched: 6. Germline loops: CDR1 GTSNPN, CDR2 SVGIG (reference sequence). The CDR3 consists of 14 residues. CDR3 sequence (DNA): TGTGCCTACCGCGGGACAGGGGTCACCGGGGAGCTGTTTTTT. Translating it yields CAYRGTGVTGELFF.

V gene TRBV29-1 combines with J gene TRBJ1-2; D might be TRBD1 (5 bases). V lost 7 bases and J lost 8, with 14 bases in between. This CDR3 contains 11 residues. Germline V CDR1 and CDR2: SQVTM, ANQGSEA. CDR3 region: CSAEGRGGYTF. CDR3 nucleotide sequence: TGCAGCGCAGAAGGGCGGGGCGGCTACACCTTC. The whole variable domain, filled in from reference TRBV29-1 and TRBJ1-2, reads SAVISQKPSRDICQRGTSLTIQCQVDSQVTMMFWYRQQPGQSLTLIATANQGSEATYESGFVIDKFPISRPNLTFSTLTVSNMSPEDSSIYLCSAEGRGGYTFGSGTRLTVV.

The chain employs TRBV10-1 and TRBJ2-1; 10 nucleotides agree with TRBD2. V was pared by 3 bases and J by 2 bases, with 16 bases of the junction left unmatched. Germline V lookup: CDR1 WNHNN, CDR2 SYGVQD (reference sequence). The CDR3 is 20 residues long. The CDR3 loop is CASSEPLAGPRNTTYNEQFF. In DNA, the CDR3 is TGCGCCAGCAGTGAACCACTAGCGGGGCCGAGAAATACTACCTACAATGAGCAGTTCTTC.

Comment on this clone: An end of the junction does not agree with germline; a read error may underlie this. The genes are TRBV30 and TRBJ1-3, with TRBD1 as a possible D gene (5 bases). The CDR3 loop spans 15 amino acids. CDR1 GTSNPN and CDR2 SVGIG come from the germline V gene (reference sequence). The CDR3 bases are TGTGCCAGGAGTCAAGGGGCAGCCTCTGGAAACACCATATATTTT. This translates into CARSQGAASGNTIYF.

CDR3 bases: TGTGCCAGCAGCTATGGACTAGGGGCAGATACGCAGTATTTT. Translated: CASSYGLGADTQYF. The chain is built from TRBV5-6 and TRBJ2-3; TRBD2 matches 7 bases. The length of the CDR3 is 14 residues. V dropped 3 bases and J dropped 4; count of bases not matched to a gene: 5. CDR1 and CDR2 from the germline V gene are SGHDT and YYEEEE.

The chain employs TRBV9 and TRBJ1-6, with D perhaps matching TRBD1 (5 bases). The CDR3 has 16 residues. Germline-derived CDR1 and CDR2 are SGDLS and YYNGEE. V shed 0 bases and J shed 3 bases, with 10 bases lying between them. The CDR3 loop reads CASSVGAGNYNSPLHF. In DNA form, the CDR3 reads TGTGCCAGCAGCGTAGGGGCAGGGAACTATAATTCACCCCTCCACTTT.

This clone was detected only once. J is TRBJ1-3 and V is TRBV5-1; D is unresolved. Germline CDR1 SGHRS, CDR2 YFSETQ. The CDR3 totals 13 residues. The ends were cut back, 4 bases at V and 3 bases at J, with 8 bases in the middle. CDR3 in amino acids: CASSALSGNTIYF. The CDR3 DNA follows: TGCGCCAGCAGCGCCCTTAGTGGAAACACCATATATTTT.